This entry features one T cell receptor (beta chain) sequence. What it recognizes is unknown. Only in-frame clones appear in the TCRdb table, and some are missing; sequencing was by immunoSEQ multiplex PCR. The sample lists some 52,000 clones, 86% occurring once. Indicated time point: cycle 4 day 1 (C4D1), after around six weeks of nivolumab. Each of the patients experienced relapse following autologous stem cell transplantation, and their brentuximab vedotin exposure differed. Under best response, outcomes were complete response, partial response or progressive disease. The data belong to a study of PD-1 blockade in classical Hodgkin lymphoma. V lost 0 bases and J lost 6, with 20 bases in between. The germline V gene has CDR1 LNHNV and CDR2 YYDKDF (reference sequence). CDR3 size: 17 residues. The study, taken as a whole, reports: Whatever underlies the repertoire differences (possibly disease activity or prior therapy) remains undefined. Compared with baseline, CD4+ but not CD8+ TCR diversity had risen significantly by C4D1.

The sample in question was peripheral blood mononuclear cells (PBMCs), obtained before the fourth cycle of nivolumab. V and J are TRBV15 and TRBJ1-1; D is unclear. The clonotype comes from a human donor with classical Hodgkin lymphoma. The CDR3 spells CATSRDRLAFSVAEAFF. In DNA, the CDR3 is TGTGCCACCAGCAGAGATCGATTGGCCTTCTCAGTCGCTGAAGCTTTCTTT.